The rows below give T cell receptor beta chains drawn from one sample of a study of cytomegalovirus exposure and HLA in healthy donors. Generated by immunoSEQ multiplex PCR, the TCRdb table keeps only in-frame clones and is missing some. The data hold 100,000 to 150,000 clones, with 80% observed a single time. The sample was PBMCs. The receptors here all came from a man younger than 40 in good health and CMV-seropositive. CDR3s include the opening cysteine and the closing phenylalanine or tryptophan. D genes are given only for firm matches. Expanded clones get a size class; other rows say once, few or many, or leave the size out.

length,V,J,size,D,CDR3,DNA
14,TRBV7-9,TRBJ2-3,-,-,CASSLAGGPNRQYF,TGTGCCAGCAGCTTAGCGGGGGGGCCTAATAGGCAGTATTTT
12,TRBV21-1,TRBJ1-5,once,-,CASRRGEQPQHF,TGTGCCAGCAGACGAGGCGAGCAGCCCCAGCATTTT
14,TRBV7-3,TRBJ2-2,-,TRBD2,CASSPQAGAGELFF,TGTGCCAGCAGCCCCCAGGCGGGGGCCGGGGAGCTGTTTTTT
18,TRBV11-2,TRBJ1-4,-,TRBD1,CASSRGRGRTLVDEKLFF,TGTGCCAGCAGCCGGGGAAGGGGGCGAACTCTGGTCGATGAAAAACTGTTTTTT
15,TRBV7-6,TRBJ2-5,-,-,CASSGTTGPGETQYF,TGTGCCAGCAGCGGGACAACCGGGCCCGGGGAGACCCAGTACTTC
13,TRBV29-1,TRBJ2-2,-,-,CSATNQNTGELFF,TGCAGCGCGACTAACCAGAACACCGGGGAGCTGTTTTTT
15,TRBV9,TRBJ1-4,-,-,CASSVGRGSNEKLFF,TGTGCCAGCAGCGTAGGAAGGGGGTCTAATGAAAAACTGTTTTTT
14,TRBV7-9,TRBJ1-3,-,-,CASSIRPVGGTIYF,TGTGCCAGCAGCATACGCCCCGTGGGGGGCACCATATATTTT
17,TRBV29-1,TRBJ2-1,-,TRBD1,CSVVRDRGFERVNEQFF,TGCAGCGTTGTTCGGGACAGGGGATTCGAGAGGGTCAATGAGCAGTTCTTC
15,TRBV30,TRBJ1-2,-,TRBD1,CAWNTGQGINYGYTF,TGTGCCTGGAACACGGGACAGGGGATAAACTATGGCTACACCTTC
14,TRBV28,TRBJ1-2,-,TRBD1,CASSNRQGNYGYTF,TGTGCCAGCAGTAACAGACAGGGGAACTATGGCTACACCTTC
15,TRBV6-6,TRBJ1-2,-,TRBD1,CASSPRTGGAGGYTF,TGTGCCAGCAGTCCCCGGACAGGAGGGGCCGGCGGCTACACCTTC
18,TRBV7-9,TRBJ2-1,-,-,CASRLQTARGRELNEQFF,TGTGCCAGCAGATTACAAACAGCGCGGGGGCGGGAATTAAATGAGCAGTTCTTC
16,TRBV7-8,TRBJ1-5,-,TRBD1,CASSFSGTGSNQPQHF,TGTGCCAGCAGCTTTTCCGGGACAGGGAGCAATCAGCCCCAGCATTTT
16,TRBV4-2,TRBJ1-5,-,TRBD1,CASSQSGQGTFQPQHF,TGTGCCAGCAGCCAAAGTGGACAGGGGACTTTTCAGCCCCAGCATTTT
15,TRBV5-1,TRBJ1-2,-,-,CASSTRDPGGYGYTF,TGCGCCAGCAGCACGCGGGACCCCGGGGGGTATGGCTACACCTTC
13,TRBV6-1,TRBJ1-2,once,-,CASSGDGGYGYTF,TGTGCCAGCAGTGGCGATGGAGGCTATGGCTACACCTTC
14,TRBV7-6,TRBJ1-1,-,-,CASSSTGTSAEAFF,TGTGCCAGCAGCTCCACCGGGACAAGCGCTGAAGCTTTCTTT
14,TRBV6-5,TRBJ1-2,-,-,CASSYSGREVGYTF,TGTGCCAGCAGTTACTCGGGCAGGGAGGTAGGCTACACCTTC
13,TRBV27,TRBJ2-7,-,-,CASSLGDTYEQYF,TGTGCCAGCAGTCTAGGGGACACCTACGAGCAGTACTTC
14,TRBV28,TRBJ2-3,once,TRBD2,CASSRGGVTDTQYF,TGTGCCAGCAGCCGGGGGGGAGTAACAGATACGCAGTATTTT
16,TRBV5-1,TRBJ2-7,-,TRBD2,CASKSSGGPFSYEQYF,TGCGCCAGTAAATCTAGCGGGGGACCGTTTTCCTACGAGCAGTACTTC
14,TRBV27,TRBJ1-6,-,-,CASSLRSYNSPLHF,TGTGCCAGCAGTTTACGGTCCTATAATTCACCCCTCCACTTT
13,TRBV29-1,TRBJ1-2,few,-,CSVEGAGHYGYTF,TGCAGCGTTGAAGGGGCAGGGCACTATGGCTACACCTTC
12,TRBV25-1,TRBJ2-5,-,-,CASRTGLGAQYF,TGTGCCAGCAGAACAGGGTTAGGGGCCCAGTACTTC
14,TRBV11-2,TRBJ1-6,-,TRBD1,CASSSGTGPSPLHF,TGTGCCAGCAGCTCCGGGACAGGGCCGTCACCCCTCCACTTT
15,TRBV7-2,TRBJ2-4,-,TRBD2,CASSLKLAGRNIQYF,TGTGCCAGCAGCTTAAAGTTAGCGGGGAGGAACATTCAGTACTTC
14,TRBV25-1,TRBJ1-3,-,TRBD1,CASNDREDGNTIYF,TGTGCCAGCAACGACAGGGAGGACGGAAACACCATATATTTT
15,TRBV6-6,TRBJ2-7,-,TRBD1,CASNQGGQGFYEQYF,TGTGCCAGCAATCAAGGGGGACAGGGTTTCTACGAGCAGTACTTC
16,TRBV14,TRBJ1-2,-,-,CASSQDSRGSWYGYTF,TGTGCCAGCAGCCAAGATTCGAGGGGGTCCTGGTATGGCTACACCTTC
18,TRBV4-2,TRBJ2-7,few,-,CASSQEGLALGTSAEQYF,TGTGCCAGCAGCCAAGAGGGGTTGGCTTTGGGGACATCGGCCGAGCAGTACTTC
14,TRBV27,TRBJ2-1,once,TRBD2,CAAQVAGGNNEQFF,TGTGCCGCACAGGTAGCGGGGGGGAACAATGAGCAGTTCTTC
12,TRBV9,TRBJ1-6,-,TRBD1,CASSVAGGQQHF,TGTGCCAGCAGCGTAGCTGGGGGACAGCAACACTTT
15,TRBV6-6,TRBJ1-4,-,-,CASSYSGVLNEKLFF,TGTGCCAGCAGTTACTCGGGCGTGTTAAATGAAAAACTGTTTTTT
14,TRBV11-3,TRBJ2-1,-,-,CASSPWFGGNEQFF,TGTGCCAGCAGCCCCTGGTTTGGGGGGAATGAGCAGTTCTTC
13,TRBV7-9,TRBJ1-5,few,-,CASSLDRNQPQHF,TGTGCCAGCAGCTTAGACCGGAATCAGCCCCAGCATTTT
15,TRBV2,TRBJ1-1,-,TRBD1,CASSEPGGFQTEAFF,TGTGCCAGCAGTGAGCCAGGGGGCTTTCAGACTGAAGCTTTCTTT
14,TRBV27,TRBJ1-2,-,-,CASSYGLGFYGYTF,TGTGCCAGCAGTTACGGCCTAGGATTCTATGGCTACACCTTC
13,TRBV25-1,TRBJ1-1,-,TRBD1,CASSNMGGQGTFF,TGTGCCAGCAGTAACATGGGGGGACAGGGGACTTTCTTT
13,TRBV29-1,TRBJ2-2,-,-,CSVEAIWPGELFF,TGCAGCGTTGAAGCGATCTGGCCCGGGGAGCTGTTTTTT